This TCR beta chain originates from a study of beta chain features in type 1 diabetes. This clone turned up a few times. The isolated RNA, all of it, was reverse transcribed, so expressed TCRB transcripts were what got sequenced. Repertoires were generated with immunoSEQ multiplex PCR, while TCRdb's copy carries only in-frame clones and drops some. Here the sample spans 140,000 to 150,000 clones, 10% being singletons. Sequencing was carried out using naive CD4+ T cells from blood. The sequence was obtained from a man between 18 and 35 years old in good health.

CDR3 coding DNA: TGCGCCAGCAGCCTGGGGACAGTGAACACTGAAGCTTTCTTT. Its protein is CASSLGTVNTEAFF. The V and J genes are TRBV5-1 and TRBJ1-1; TRBD1 aligns across 7 bases. The CDR3 covers 14 residues. V lost 4 bases, J lost 0 bases, and 3 bases stayed unmatched. CDR1 is SGHRS, CDR2 YFSETQ, per germline.